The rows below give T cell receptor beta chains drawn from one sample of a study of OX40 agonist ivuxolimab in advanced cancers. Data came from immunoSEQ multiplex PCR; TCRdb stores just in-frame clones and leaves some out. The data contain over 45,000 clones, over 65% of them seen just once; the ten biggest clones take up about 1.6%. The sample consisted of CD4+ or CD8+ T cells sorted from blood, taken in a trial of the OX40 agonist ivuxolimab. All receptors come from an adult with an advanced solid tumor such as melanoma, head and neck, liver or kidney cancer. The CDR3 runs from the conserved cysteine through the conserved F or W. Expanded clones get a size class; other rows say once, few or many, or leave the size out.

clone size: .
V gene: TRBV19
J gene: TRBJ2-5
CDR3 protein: CASSRVASQETQYF

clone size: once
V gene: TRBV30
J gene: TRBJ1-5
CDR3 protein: CAWSGGKTGAYNQPQHF

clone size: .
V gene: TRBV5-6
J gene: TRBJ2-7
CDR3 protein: CASRETGGSTYEQYF

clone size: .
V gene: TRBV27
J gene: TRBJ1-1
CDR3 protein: CASSLHRDGGTEAFF

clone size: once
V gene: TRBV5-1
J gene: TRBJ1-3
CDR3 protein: CASSLAGTALSGNTIYF

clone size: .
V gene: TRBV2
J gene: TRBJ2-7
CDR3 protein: CASRKGQTTASYEQYF

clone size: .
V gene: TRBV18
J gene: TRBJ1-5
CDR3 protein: CASSPPQFNQPQHF

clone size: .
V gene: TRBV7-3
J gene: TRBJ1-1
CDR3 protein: CASSPEGRRMNTEAFF

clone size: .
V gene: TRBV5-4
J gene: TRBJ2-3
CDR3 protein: CASSLTGVRTDTQYF

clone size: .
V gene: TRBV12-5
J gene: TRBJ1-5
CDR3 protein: CASGLEGGGNQPQHF

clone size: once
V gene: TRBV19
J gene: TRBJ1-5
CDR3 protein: CASSPDGGSNQPQHF

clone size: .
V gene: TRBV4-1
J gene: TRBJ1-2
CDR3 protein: CASSQDITGPSGYTF

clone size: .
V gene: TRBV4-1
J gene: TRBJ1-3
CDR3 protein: CASSSPYSGNTIYF

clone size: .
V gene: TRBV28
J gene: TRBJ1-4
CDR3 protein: CASGSPGTGYEKLFF

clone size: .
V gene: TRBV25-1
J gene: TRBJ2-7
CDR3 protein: CASSDPRGRIYEQYF

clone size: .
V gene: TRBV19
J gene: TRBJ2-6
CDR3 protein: CASSSRGLRSGANVLTF

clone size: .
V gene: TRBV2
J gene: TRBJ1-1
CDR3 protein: CASSLGQAPPEAFF

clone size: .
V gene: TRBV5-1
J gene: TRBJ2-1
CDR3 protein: CASSLESGNNEQFF

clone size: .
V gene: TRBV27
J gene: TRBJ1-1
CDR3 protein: CASSPHRGMNTEAFF

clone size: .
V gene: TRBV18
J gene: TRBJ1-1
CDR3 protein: CASSSENEAFF

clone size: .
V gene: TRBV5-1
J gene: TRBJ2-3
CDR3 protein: CASSLVAGLTDTQYF

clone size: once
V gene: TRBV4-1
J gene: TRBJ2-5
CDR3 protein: CASSQVRGEETQYF

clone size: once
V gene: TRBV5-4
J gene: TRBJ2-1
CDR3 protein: CASSLAGGFGEQFF

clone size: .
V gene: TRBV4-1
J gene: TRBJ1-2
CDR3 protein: CASSRQGTYYGYTF

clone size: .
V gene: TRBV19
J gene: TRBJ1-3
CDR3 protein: CASSPSGNTIYF

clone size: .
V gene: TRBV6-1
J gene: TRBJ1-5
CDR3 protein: CASSEAPIIPQHF

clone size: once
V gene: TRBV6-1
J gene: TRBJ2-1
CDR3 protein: CASGLTSYNEQFF

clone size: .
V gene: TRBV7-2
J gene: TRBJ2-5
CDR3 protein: CASSLGGTAQETQYF

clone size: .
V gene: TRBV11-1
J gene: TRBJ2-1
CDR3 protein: CASSPGWRGSGNNEQFF

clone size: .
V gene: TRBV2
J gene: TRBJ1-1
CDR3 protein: CASREDPNTEAFF

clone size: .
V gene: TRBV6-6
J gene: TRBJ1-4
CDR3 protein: CASSYRVATNEKLFF

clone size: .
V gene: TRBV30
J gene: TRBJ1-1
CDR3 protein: CAWTTGQGRNTEAFF

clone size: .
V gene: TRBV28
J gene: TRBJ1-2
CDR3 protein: CASSSPGRNYGYTF

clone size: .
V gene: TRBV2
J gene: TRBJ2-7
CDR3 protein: CASSVREQYF

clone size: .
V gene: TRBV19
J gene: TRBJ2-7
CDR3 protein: CATSPLGGRGGYEQYF

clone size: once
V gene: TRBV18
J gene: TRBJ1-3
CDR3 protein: CASSPPNSLKTGNTIYF

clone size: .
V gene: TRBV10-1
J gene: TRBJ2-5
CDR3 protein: CASSESMTGEETQYF

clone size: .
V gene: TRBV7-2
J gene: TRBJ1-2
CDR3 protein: CASSLDTGDGYTF

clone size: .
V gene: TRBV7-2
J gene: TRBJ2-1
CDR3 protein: CASSRLAGASYNEQFF

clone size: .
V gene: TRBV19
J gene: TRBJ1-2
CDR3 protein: CASSGLPGTGYGYTF

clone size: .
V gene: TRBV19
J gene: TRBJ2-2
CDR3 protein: CASSARTSGRGGELFF

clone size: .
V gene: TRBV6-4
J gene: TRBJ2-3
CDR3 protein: CASSIAHNTDTQYF

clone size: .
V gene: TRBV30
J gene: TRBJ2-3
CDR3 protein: CAWSQLAGGADTQYF

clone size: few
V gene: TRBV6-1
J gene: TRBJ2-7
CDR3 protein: CASSEAARGVHEQYF

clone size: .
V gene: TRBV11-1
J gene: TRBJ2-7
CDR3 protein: CASTLLAGASYEQYF

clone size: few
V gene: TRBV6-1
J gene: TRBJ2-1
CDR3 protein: CASSESGTHYNEQFF

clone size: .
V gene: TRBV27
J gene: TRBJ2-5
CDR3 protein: CASSFLTGGQETQYF

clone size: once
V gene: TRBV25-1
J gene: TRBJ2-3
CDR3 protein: CASRVHTQYF

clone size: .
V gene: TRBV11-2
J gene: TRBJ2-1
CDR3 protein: CASSLGLASPFF

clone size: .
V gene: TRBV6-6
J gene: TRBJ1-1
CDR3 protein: CASSYSEVRGTEAFF

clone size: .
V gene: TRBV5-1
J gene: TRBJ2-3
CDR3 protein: CASSSQGDTSTDTQYF

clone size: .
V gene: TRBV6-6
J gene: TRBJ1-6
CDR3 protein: CASRPNTSYNSPLHF

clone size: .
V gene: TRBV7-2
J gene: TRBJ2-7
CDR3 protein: CASRRAYEQYF

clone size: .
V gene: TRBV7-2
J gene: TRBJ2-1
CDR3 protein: CASSHVDRFAQFF

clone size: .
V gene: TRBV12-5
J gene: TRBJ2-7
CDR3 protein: CASGHTVYEQYF